One and the same sample provided the 3 T cell receptor beta chains below, sequenced in a study of shared clonotypes between healthy human individuals. Sequencing was performed with immunoSEQ multiplex PCR; in TCRdb, only in-frame clones are kept and a portion is missing. The sample yields some 2,500,000 clones, approximately 94% seen once. The sequencing sample was made of naive CD4+ T cells from PBMCs. The subset was: CD45RA+ positively selected. These receptor sequences come from a man aged 18 to 30 in good health. Some clones in this sample may be carry-over from other donors' samples.

J is TRBJ1-1 and V is TRBV30; D call uncertain. CDR1 and CDR2 (germline): GTSNPN, SVGIG (reference sequence). CDR3 length equals 14 residues. The V and J ends lost 5 bases and 0 bases respectively, with 13 bases between them. CDR3 sequence: CAWHPTLLNTEAFF. The CDR3 DNA reads TGTGCCTGGCACCCGACATTGTTGAACACTGAAGCTTTCTTT.

The chain is built from TRBV9 and TRBJ2-1; 11 bases line up with TRBD1. The CDR3 loop spans 15 amino acids. CDR1 is SGDLS, CDR2 YYNGEE, per germline. Trimming removed 2 bases from V and 7 bases from J; junction bases left unmatched: 5. CDR3 region: CASSVRDRGRNEQFF. CDR3 DNA sequence: TGTGCCAGCAGCGTCCGGGACAGGGGGAGGAATGAGCAGTTCTTC.

The V gene is TRBV19, the J gene TRBJ2-2; 9 nucleotides align to TRBD1. Germline CDR1 is LNHDA and CDR2 is SQIVND (reference sequence). J was trimmed by 2 bases and V by 7 bases; bases with no gene match: 5. The CDR3 is 15 amino acids. The chain's CDR3 is CASNPTGGNTGELFF. The DNA of the CDR3 is TGTGCCAGTAATCCCACAGGGGGCAACACCGGGGAGCTGTTTTTT.